One and the same sample provided the 29 T cell receptor beta chains below, sequenced in a study of radiation and T cells in renal cell carcinoma (dated by TCRdb to the early 2020s). Reading the label with the study, this specimen's time point is: blood 2 weeks post-SBRT. What this sample's treatment or condition label stands for: 15 Gy SBRT to primary tumor, nephrectomy 4 weeks later. Libraries were constructed by the immunoSEQ multiplex PCR assay. This immuneACCESS table, as held by TCRdb, lists in-frame sequences with V and J called but not all clones. Of the missing ones, under half trace to an unresolved V gene in checked studies; the others have no known cause. A total of roughly 130,000 clones appear in this sample, about 88% of them only once. The ten top clones hold 5.8% of the sample. Material: blood, obtained from a patient whose treatment included radiotherapy and nephrectomy. Source of these receptors: a woman in her sixties or seventies with renal cell carcinoma.

This sequence joins TRBV9 and TRBJ2-2; D perhaps matches TRBD1 (5 bases). The CDR3 runs to 13 residues. V lost 3 bases and J lost 6, with 9 bases in between. Germline V gives CDR1 SGDLS, CDR2 YYNGEE. The CDR3 DNA reads TGTGCCAGCAGCGCCAGGGTCCCCGGGGAGCTGTTTTTT. It encodes CASSARVPGELFF.

This chain links TRBV4-3 with TRBJ1-4, with D unresolved. Per the germline V gene, CDR1 is LGHNA and CDR2 is YSLEER. There are 16 residues in the CDR3. Trimming stripped 0 bases from V and 7 bases from J, with 15 bases between. The CDR3 spells CASSQDEVKRGEKLFF. The CDR3, as DNA: TGCGCCAGCAGCCAAGATGAGGTGAAACGGGGTGAAAAACTGTTTTTT.

The chain employs TRBV7-2 and TRBJ2-7; D may be TRBD1 (6 bases). The CDR3 sequence is 11 residues long. The V and J ends lost 8 bases and 6 bases respectively, with 11 bases between them. Per germline, CDR1 SGHTA and CDR2 FQGNSA. The CDR3 DNA is TGTGCCAGCGGAACAGGGATCGAGCAGTACTTC. Translated: CASGTGIEQYF. The full variable domain, its missing parts supplied by reference TRBV7-2 and TRBJ2-7, is GAGVSQSPSNKVTEKGKDVELRCDPISGHTALYWYRQSLGQGLEFLIYFQGNSAPDKSGLPSDRFSAERTGGSVSTLTIQRTQQEDSAVYLCASGTGIEQYFGPGTRLTVT.

The V call is TRBV10-3, the J call TRBJ1-5, with 9 bases lining up with TRBD1. The J segment lost 3 bases and the V segment lost 6 bases, leaving 3 bases of the junction unmatched. The CDR3 contains 14 residues. The germline gives CDR1 ENHRY, CDR2 SYGVKD. The CDR3 reads CAIRRTGDNQPQHF. CDR3 DNA sequence: TGTGCCATCAGGCGGACAGGGGACAATCAGCCCCAGCATTTT.

V usage is TRBV5-1 and J usage is TRBJ1-6; unclear D gene. Between the trimmed V and J ends, which lost 4 bases and 9 bases, there was a span of 14 bases. The CDR3 is 14 amino acids. In germline, CDR1 is SGHRS, CDR2 YFSETQ. The CDR3 bases are TGCGCCAGCAGCCCTGGGGATGGCGGTTCACCCCTCCACTTT. This gives the protein CASSPGDGGSPLHF.

This chain connects TRBV5-1 to TRBJ1-5, with D possibly matching TRBD1 (5 bases). Trimming left V 3 bases short and J 0 bases short, with 13 bases between. The CDR3 covers 16 residues. Germline V CDR1 and CDR2: SGHRS, YFSETQ. The CDR3 sequence is CASSWGGLNSNQPQHF. The CDR3 nucleotides read TGCGCCAGCAGCTGGGGGGGACTTAATAGCAATCAGCCCCAGCATTTT.

The chain employs TRBV11-3 and TRBJ2-7; unclear D gene. V lost 5 bases and J 3 bases, leaving 11 bases between the germline ends. Germline V gene data show CDR1 as SGHNT and CDR2 as YENEEA. The CDR3 runs 13 residues. The CDR3 spells CASSPRNSYEQYF. Here the CDR3 DNA reads TGTGCCAGCAGCCCACGTAACAGCTACGAGCAGTACTTC.

The rearrangement uses TRBV6-6 and TRBJ2-1; TRBD1 matches at 8 bases. The CDR3 length is 14 residues. Looked up from germline, CDR1 is MNHNY and CDR2 is SVGAGI (reference sequence). V lost 2 bases to trimming and J lost 8 bases; unmatched junction nucleotides: 5. The CDR3 DNA is TGTGCCAGCAGTTACCTCGACAGGGGCGATGAGCAGTTCTTC. It specifies CASSYLDRGDEQFF.

This sequence joins TRBV9 and TRBJ2-5; D may be TRBD1 or TRBD2 (5 bases each). CDR1 and CDR2 from the germline V gene are SGDLS and YYNGEE. The CDR3 sequence is 15 residues long. V was pared by 0 bases and J by 3 bases, with 12 bases between. CDR3 protein: CASSVGGTTKETQYF. CDR3 nucleotide sequence: TGTGCCAGCAGCGTAGGGGGGACGACTAAAGAGACCCAGTACTTC.

This clone was counted a single time. The chain couples TRBV6-6 to TRBJ1-1; maybe TRBD1 (5 bases). The CDR3 spans 15 residues. Per the germline V gene, CDR1 is MNHNY and CDR2 is SVGAGI (reference sequence). V dropped 0 bases and J dropped 4 bases, with 12 bases sitting between them. This CDR3 reads CASSYSQGLATEAFF. DNA of the CDR3: TGTGCCAGCAGTTACTCCCAGGGACTGGCCACTGAAGCTTTCTTT.

J is TRBJ1-6 and V is TRBV30; D is uncertain. Trimming cost V 3 bases and J 9 bases, with 12 bases left between them. This CDR3 region has 13 residues. The germline gives CDR1 GTSNPN, CDR2 SVGIG (reference sequence). This CDR3 is CAWRHEGRSPLHF. Here the CDR3 DNA reads TGTGCCTGGAGGCACGAAGGGCGTTCACCCCTCCACTTT.

The rearrangement links TRBV5-1 to TRBJ2-5; TRBD2 agrees at 11 bases. V lost 2 bases and J lost 1; bases outside the gene matches: 4. CDR1 SGHRS and CDR2 YFSETQ come from the germline V gene. This CDR3 spans 16 amino acids. CDR3: CASSFSSGGRQETQYF. CDR3 coding DNA: TGCGCCAGCAGCTTTTCTAGCGGGGGGCGCCAAGAGACCCAGTACTTC.

V usage is TRBV5-4 and J usage is TRBJ2-5; D gene ambiguous. The CDR3 length is 13 residues. CDR1 and CDR2 from the germline V gene are SGHNT and YYREEE (reference sequence). Trimming stripped 2 bases from V and 2 bases from J, with 7 bases between. CDR3 loop: CASSLSLQETQYF. The CDR3 DNA is TGTGCCAGCAGCTTAAGTCTGCAAGAGACCCAGTACTTC. The entire variable domain, with the rest obtained from reference TRBV5-4 and TRBJ2-5, is as follows: ETGVTQSPTHLIKTRGQQVTLRCSSQSGHNTVSWYQQALGQGPQFIFQYYREEENGRGNFPPRFSGLQFPNYSSELNVNALELDDSALYLCASSLSLQETQYFGPGTRLLVL.

This chain links TRBV6-6 with TRBJ1-6; 11 bases are shared with TRBD1. The junction had 6 bases not matched to a gene; V was cut back by 5 bases and J by 12 bases. Germline CDR1 is MNHNY and CDR2 is SVGAGI (reference sequence). This CDR3 spans 14 amino acids. The DNA for the CDR3 is TGTGCCAGCAGTCTTGGGACAGGGGGTATACCCCTCCACTTT. This sequence encodes CASSLGTGGIPLHF.

This clone has a single count. The rearrangement uses TRBV5-8 and TRBJ2-1; maybe TRBD2 (6 bases). The CDR3 loop spans 15 amino acids. V lost 2 bases and J 2 bases, leaving 11 bases between the germline ends. Germline lookup yields CDR1 SGHTS and CDR2 YDEGEE. The CDR3 DNA reads as TGTGCCAGCAGCTTATCAGGGAGGACCTACAATGAGCAGTTCTTC. As protein: CASSLSGRTYNEQFF.

About this clone itself: At one boundary the junction diverges from the germline segment, which might be a read error. The chain has TRBV5-4 and TRBJ1-1; TRBD1 matches at 9 bases. CDR3 size: 15 residues. Looked up from germline, CDR1 is SGHNT and CDR2 is YYREEE (reference sequence). The CDR3, as DNA: TGTGCCGGCAGCCTACAGGGGGCTATGGTCGCTGAAGCTTTCTTT. Residues: CAGSLQGAMVAEAFF.

Only a few counts were recorded for this clone. This sequence joins TRBV9 and TRBJ1-1; D uncertain. The CDR3 extends over 13 amino acids. Between the trimmed V and J ends, which lost 0 bases and 5 bases, there was a span of 8 bases. CDR1 SGDLS and CDR2 YYNGEE come from the germline V gene. The chain's CDR3 is CASSVALGTEAFF. The CDR3, as DNA: TGTGCCAGCAGCGTAGCTCTGGGAACTGAAGCTTTCTTT.

The chain is built from TRBV4-3 and TRBJ2-1; TRBD2 agrees at 12 bases. After removal of 3 bases from V and 5 bases from J, the junction contained 8 bases not matched to a gene. This CDR3 spans 17 amino acids. The germline V gene encodes CDR1 LGHNA and CDR2 YSLEER. The chain's CDR3 is CASSHIASGGAHNEQFF. For the CDR3, the DNA is TGCGCCAGCAGCCATATAGCTAGCGGGGGGGCCCACAATGAGCAGTTCTTC.

The chain joins TRBV19 to TRBJ1-5; 7 bases are shared with TRBD1. The CDR3 loop spans 16 amino acids. V dropped 5 bases and J dropped 2; count of bases not matched to a gene: 9. The germline gives CDR1 LNHDA, CDR2 SQIVND (reference sequence). CDR3 in DNA: TGTGCCAGTAGTCTCCCCTCCGGACAGGGCAATCAGCCCCAGCATTTT. Translated: CASSLPSGQGNQPQHF. Complete variable domain (other parts from reference TRBV19 and TRBJ1-5): DGGITQSPKYLFRKEGQNVTLSCEQNLNHDAMYWYRQDPGQGLRLIYYSQIVNDFQKGDIAEGYSVSREKKESFPLTVTSAQKNPTAFYLCASSLPSGQGNQPQHFGDGTRLSIL.

The chain's CDR3 is CASSFRGFGQETQYF. CDR3 coding DNA: TGTGCCAGCAGCTTCAGGGGGTTCGGCCAAGAGACCCAGTACTTC. The V call is TRBV7-9, the J call TRBJ2-5; TRBD1 matches at 7 bases. After removal of 3 bases from V and 1 base from J, the junction contained 5 bases not matched to a gene. CDR1 SEHNR and CDR2 FQNEAQ come from the germline V gene (reference sequence). The CDR3 consists of 15 residues.

A word on this clone: Germline and junction disagree at one end, which may indicate a read error. The rearrangement uses TRBV27 and TRBJ2-7; tentatively, D is TRBD1 (5 bases). Germline V gene data show CDR1 as MNHEY and CDR2 as SMNVEV (reference sequence). CDR3 size: 14 residues. The CDR3 sequence is CASSLSTGTYVQYF. Written as DNA, the CDR3 is TGTGCCAGCAGTTTATCTACAGGAACCTACGTGCAGTACTTC.

The genes are TRBV5-5 and TRBJ2-5, with a possible D match to TRBD1 (5 bases). With 2 bases removed from V and 11 bases from J, the gap between germline ends came to 13 bases. Germline V gives CDR1 SGHKS, CDR2 YYEKEE (reference sequence). This CDR3 comprises 12 residues. The CDR3 sequence: CASSLLPTEQYF. The CDR3 region has the DNA TGTGCCAGCAGCTTACTGCCGACAGAGCAGTACTTC.

J is TRBJ1-2 and V is TRBV13; D ambiguous. Germline CDR1 is PRHDT and CDR2 is FYEKMQ (reference sequence). The CDR3 sequence is 16 residues long. V was clipped by 0 bases and J by 0 bases, with 11 bases between them. The CDR3 here is CASSLGMAATNYGYTF. In DNA, the CDR3 is TGTGCCAGCAGCTTAGGGATGGCAGCTACTAACTATGGCTACACCTTC.

The chain recombines TRBV28 with TRBJ2-3; D may correspond to TRBD1 or TRBD2 (5 bases each). The CDR3 spans 16 residues. Trimming stripped 4 bases from V and 6 bases from J, with 20 bases between. The germline V gene has CDR1 MDHEN and CDR2 SYDVKM. CDR3 sequence (DNA): TGTGCCAGCAGTTGGGGACGGAGTAAAACGGGGGATACGCAGTATTTT. Protein sequence: CASSWGRSKTGDTQYF.

This clone was counted a single time. The chain carries TRBV27 and TRBJ2-3, with a possible D match to TRBD1 (6 bases). The CDR3 runs to 16 residues. Looked up from germline, CDR1 is MNHEY and CDR2 is SMNVEV (reference sequence). V shed 1 base and J shed 1 base, with 12 bases lying between them. CDR3 sequence: CASSLLAGAGTDTQYF. In DNA, the CDR3 is TGTGCCAGCAGTTTATTGGCAGGGGCCGGCACAGATACGCAGTATTTT.

This rearrangement joins TRBV9 to TRBJ2-3, with D possibly matching TRBD2 (6 bases). The CDR3 loop spans 15 amino acids. Between the trimmed V and J ends, which lost 1 base and 6 bases, there was a span of 15 bases. Germline V gives CDR1 SGDLS, CDR2 YYNGEE. The CDR3 DNA is TGTGCCAGCAGCGTATCAAGCGCCGCGGGGGATACGCAGTATTTT. The encoded protein is CASSVSSAAGDTQYF.

This chain joins TRBV19 and TRBJ2-7; 8 bases are a match to TRBD1. From germline, CDR1 is LNHDA and CDR2 SQIVND (reference sequence). CDR3 length: 13 amino acids. Losses at the gene ends were 4 bases for V and 6 bases for J; bases not matched to a gene: 5. CDR3 region: CASSTGGPGEQYF. The CDR3 nucleotides are TGTGCCAGTAGTACAGGGGGCCCGGGCGAGCAGTACTTC.

The rearrangement links TRBV9 to TRBJ1-3; D is uncertain. The CDR3 has 16 amino acids. Trimming took 0 bases from V and 0 from J, leaving 10 bases between them. CDR1 and CDR2 from the germline V gene are SGDLS and YYNGEE. CDR3 nucleotides: TGTGCCAGCAGCGTAGTCGACGTGCTCTCTGGAAACACCATATATTTT. This encodes CASSVVDVLSGNTIYF.

The rearrangement joins TRBV5-6 to TRBJ2-7; the D gene is possibly TRBD1 (5 bases). Germline V gene sequence: CDR1 SGHDT, CDR2 YYEEEE. The germline V and J ends were trimmed by 2 bases and 3 bases, with 6 bases remaining between them. This CDR3 region has 12 residues. The DNA for the CDR3 is TGTGCCAGCAGCTTCCAGGGCTACGAGCAGTACTTC. Amino acid sequence: CASSFQGYEQYF.